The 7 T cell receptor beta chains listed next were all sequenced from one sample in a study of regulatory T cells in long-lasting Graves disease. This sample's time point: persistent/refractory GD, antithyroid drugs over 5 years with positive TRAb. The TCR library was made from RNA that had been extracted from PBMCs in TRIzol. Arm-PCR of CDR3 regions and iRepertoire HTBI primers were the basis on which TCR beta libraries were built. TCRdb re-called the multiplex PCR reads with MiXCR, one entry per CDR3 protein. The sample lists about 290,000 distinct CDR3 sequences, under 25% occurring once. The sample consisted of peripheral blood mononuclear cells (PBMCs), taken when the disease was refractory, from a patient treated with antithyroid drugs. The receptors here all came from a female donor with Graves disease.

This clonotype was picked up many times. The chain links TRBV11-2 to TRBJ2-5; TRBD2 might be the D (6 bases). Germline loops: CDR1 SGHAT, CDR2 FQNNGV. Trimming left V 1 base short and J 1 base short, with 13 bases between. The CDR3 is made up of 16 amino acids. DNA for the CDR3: TGTGCCAGCAGCTTAGTAAGGGGAGGAAGCCAAGAGACCCAGTACTTC. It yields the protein CASSLVRGGSQETQYF.

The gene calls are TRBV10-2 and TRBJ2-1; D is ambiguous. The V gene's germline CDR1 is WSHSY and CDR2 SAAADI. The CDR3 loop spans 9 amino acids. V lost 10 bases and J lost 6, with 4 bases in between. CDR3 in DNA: TGCGCCACACCCAATGAGCAGTTCTTC. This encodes CATPNEQFF.

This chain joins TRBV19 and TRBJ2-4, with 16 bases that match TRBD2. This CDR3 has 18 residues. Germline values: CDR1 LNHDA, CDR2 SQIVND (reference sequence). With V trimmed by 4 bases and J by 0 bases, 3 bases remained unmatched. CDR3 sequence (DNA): TGTGCCAGTAGTACTGGGACTAGCGGGAGGGTAGCCAAAAACATTCAGTACTTC. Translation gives CASSTGTSGRVAKNIQYF.

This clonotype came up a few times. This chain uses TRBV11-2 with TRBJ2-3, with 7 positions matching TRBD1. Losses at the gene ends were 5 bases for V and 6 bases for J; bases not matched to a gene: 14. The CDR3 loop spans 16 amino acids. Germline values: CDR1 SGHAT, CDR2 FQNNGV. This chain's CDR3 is CASSHDDGQAPDTQYF. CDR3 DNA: TGTGCCAGCAGCCACGACGACGGACAGGCTCCGGATACGCAGTATTTT.

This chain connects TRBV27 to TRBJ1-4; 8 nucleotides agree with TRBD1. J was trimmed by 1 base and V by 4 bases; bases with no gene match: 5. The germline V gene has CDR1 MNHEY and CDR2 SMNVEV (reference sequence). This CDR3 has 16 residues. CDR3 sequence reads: CASSWAGGKTNEKLFF. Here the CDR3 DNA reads TGTGCCAGCAGTTGGGCAGGGGGCAAAACTAATGAAAAACTGTTTTTT.

This CDR3 is CASSTSPSSYEQYF. CDR3 sequence (DNA): TGTGCCAGCTCGACTAGCCCAAGCTCCTACGAGCAGTACTTC. The rearrangement uses TRBV18 and TRBJ2-7, with TRBD2 matching 7 bases. The length of the CDR3 is 14 residues. Germline V gene sequence: CDR1 KGHSH, CDR2 LQKENI. The V and J ends lost 6 bases and 0 bases, in that order; junction bases with no gene match: 5.

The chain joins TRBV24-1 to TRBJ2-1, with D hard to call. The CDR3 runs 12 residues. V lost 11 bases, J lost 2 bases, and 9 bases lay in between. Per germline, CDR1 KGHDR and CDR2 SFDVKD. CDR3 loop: CAIASAYNEQFF. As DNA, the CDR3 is TGTGCCATCGCCTCCGCCTACAATGAGCAGTTCTTC.